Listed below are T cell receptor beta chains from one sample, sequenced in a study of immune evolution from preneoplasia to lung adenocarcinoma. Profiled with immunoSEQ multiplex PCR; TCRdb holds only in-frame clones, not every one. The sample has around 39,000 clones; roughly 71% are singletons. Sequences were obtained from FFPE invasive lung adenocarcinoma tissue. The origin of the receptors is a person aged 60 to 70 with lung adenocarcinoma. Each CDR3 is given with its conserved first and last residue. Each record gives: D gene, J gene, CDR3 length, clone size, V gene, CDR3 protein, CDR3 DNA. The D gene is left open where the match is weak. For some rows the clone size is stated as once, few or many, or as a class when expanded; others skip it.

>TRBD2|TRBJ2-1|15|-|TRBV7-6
CASTTTLAGGDEQFF
TGTGCCAGCACCACTACTCTAGCGGGAGGTGATGAGCAGTTCTTC
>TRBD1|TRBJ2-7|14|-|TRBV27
CASKTTGGPYEQYF
TGTGCCAGCAAAACGACAGGGGGCCCCTACGAGCAGTACTTC
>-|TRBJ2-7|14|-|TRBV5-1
CASSMAGDSYEQYF
TGCGCCAGCAGCATGGCAGGGGATTCCTACGAGCAGTACTTC
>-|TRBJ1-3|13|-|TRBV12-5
CATRGSSGNTIYF
TGTGCTACTAGGGGGAGCTCTGGAAACACCATATATTTT
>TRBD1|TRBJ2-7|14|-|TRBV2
CASSPDRDGHEQYF
TGTGCCAGCAGTCCGGACAGGGATGGGCACGAGCAGTACTTC
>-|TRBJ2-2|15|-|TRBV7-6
CASSTSRANTGELFF
TGTGCCAGCAGCACAAGCAGGGCGAACACCGGGGAGCTGTTTTTT
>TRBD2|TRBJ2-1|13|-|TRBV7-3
CASSPPGLGEQFF
TGTGCCAGCAGCCCCCCAGGACTAGGTGAGCAGTTCTTC
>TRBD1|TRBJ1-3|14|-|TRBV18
CASSRDRDRNTIYF
TGTGCCAGCTCACGAGACAGGGACCGAAACACCATATATTTT
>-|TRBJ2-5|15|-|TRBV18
CASSPRGRLQETQYF
TGTGCCAGCTCACCGCGGGGACGCCTACAAGAGACCCAGTACTTC
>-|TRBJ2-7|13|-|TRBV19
CASSIGEGYEQYF
TGTGCCAGTAGTATAGGAGAGGGATACGAGCAGTACTTC
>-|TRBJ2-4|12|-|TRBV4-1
CASSSRENIQYF
TGCGCCAGCAGCTCCCGGGAAAACATTCAGTACTTC
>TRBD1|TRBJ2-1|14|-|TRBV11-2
CASSSGQSYNEQFF
TGTGCCAGCAGCTCGGGACAGTCCTACAATGAGCAGTTCTTC
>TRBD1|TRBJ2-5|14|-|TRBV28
CASSSGTGEKTQYF
TGTGCCAGCAGTTCCGGGACAGGGGAAAAGACCCAGTACTTC
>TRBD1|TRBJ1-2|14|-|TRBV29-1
CSVAYRQGPGGYTF
TGCAGCGTGGCTTACCGACAGGGACCGGGAGGCTACACCTTC
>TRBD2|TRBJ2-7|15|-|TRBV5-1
CASRITSGRAYEQYF
TGCGCCAGCAGGATTACTAGCGGGAGGGCCTACGAGCAGTACTTC
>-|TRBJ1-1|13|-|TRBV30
CARRSGPNTEAFF
TGTGCTAGGAGGTCGGGGCCCAACACTGAAGCTTTCTTT
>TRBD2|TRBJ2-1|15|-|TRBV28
CASSVPGTSGNRQFF
TGTGCCAGCAGTGTACCCGGGACTAGCGGAAACCGCCAGTTCTTC
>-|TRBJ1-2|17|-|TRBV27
CASTKGAGVSHGYGYTF
TGTGCCAGCACAAAAGGGGCAGGGGTCAGTCATGGCTATGGCTACACCTTC
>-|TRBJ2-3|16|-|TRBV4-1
CASRSNREWGTDTQYF
TGCGCCAGCAGATCAAATCGGGAGTGGGGCACAGATACGCAGTATTTT
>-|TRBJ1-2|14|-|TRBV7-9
CASSFPREGYGYTF
TGTGCCAGCAGTTTTCCGCGGGAGGGATATGGCTACACCTTC
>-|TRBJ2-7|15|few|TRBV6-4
CASSDSGDRRNEQYF
TGTGCCAGCAGTGACTCGGGTGACAGGAGGAACGAGCAGTACTTC
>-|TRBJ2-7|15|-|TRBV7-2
CASSLAHGVSYEQYF
TGTGCCAGCAGCTTAGCCCACGGCGTGTCCTACGAGCAGTACTTC
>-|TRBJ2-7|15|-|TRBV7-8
CASSLNVLGAYEQYF
TGTGCCAGCAGCTTAAACGTTTTAGGGGCCTACGAGCAGTACTTC
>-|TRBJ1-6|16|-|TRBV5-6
CASSRAGGAYNSPLHF
TGTGCCAGCAGCCGCGCCGGGGGCGCGTATAATTCACCCCTCCACTTT
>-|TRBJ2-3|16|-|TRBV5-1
CASSLGSGPSTDTQYF
TGCGCCAGCAGCTTGGGGAGCGGGCCTAGCACAGATACGCAGTATTTT
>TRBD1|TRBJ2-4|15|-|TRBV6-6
CASSGQEIAKNIQYF
TGTGCCAGCAGCGGACAGGAGATAGCCAAAAACATTCAGTACTTC
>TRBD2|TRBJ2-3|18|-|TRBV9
CASSVSTSGGGRTDTQYF
TGTGCCAGCAGCGTATCGACTAGCGGGGGAGGGAGGACAGATACGCAGTATTTT
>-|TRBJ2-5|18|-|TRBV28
CASSLVLQAQQEQETQYF
TGTGCCAGCAGTTTAGTTTTGCAGGCGCAGCAAGAACAAGAGACCCAGTACTTC
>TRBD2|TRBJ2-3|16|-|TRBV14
CASSPLGSGFTDTQYF
TGTGCCAGCAGCCCGTTGGGTAGCGGGTTCACAGATACGCAGTATTTT